These T cell receptor beta chains were read from a single sample in a study of control samples from healthy donors and cancer patients. The data were produced by immunoSEQ multiplex PCR, yet TCRdb's version contains in-frame clones alone and is incomplete. Among about 79,000 clones, 90% to 95% were seen once, and the ten largest hold roughly 1.2%. The specimen was PBMCs. The receptors were gathered from a woman aged 40 to 50 with lung cancer. Each CDR3 is given with its conserved first and last residue. Fields, in order: clone size, V gene, CDR3 length, D gene, J gene, CDR3 DNA, CDR3 protein. A D gene is named only where the DNA matches it firmly. Size is stated for part of the rows, as once, few or many counts, or as a class when the clone is expanded.

size: once
V: TRBV19
length: 13
D: NA
J: TRBJ1-1
DNA: TGTGCCAGTATCGCTCGAGGGGGTGCTGAAGCTTTCTTT
CDR3: CASIARGGAEAFF

size: NA
V: TRBV19
length: 14
D: NA
J: TRBJ2-1
DNA: TGTGCCAGTAGATCTGACAGCCTCTTAAATGAGCAGTTCTTC
CDR3: CASRSDSLLNEQFF

size: NA
V: TRBV6-5
length: 15
D: NA
J: TRBJ1-5
DNA: TGTGCCAGCAGTTATACTTTTCCCGGGGATCAGCCCCAGCATTTT
CDR3: CASSYTFPGDQPQHF

size: NA
V: TRBV7-9
length: 13
D: TRBD1
J: TRBJ1-1
DNA: TGTGCCAGCAGCGGAGGGACAGGGATTGAAGCTTTCTTT
CDR3: CASSGGTGIEAFF

size: once
V: TRBV11-2
length: 13
D: NA
J: TRBJ2-1
DNA: TGTGCCAGCAGCCTGGGACACCCGGATGAGCAGTTCTTC
CDR3: CASSLGHPDEQFF

size: NA
V: TRBV6-5
length: 12
D: NA
J: TRBJ1-3
DNA: TGTGCCAGCAGCAAAGAAGGAAACACCATATATTTT
CDR3: CASSKEGNTIYF

size: NA
V: TRBV6-5
length: 13
D: NA
J: TRBJ1-6
DNA: TGTGCCAGCACCTACGGGAGGAGAATCCCCCTCCACTTT
CDR3: CASTYGRRIPLHF

size: NA
V: TRBV9
length: 11
D: NA
J: TRBJ2-1
DNA: TGTGCCAGCAGCGGCGACAATGAGCAGTTCTTC
CDR3: CASSGDNEQFF

size: NA
V: TRBV6-1
length: 18
D: TRBD1
J: TRBJ1-5
DNA: TGTGCCAGCAGTGCCTACACCGGGACAGGGTTGTGGAATCAGCCCCAGCATTTT
CDR3: CASSAYTGTGLWNQPQHF

size: NA
V: TRBV7-2
length: 15
D: TRBD1
J: TRBJ1-6
DNA: TGTGCCAGCAGCTTAGAGGGGACAGGGCGGTCACCCCTCCACTTT
CDR3: CASSLEGTGRSPLHF

size: NA
V: TRBV5-1
length: 14
D: TRBD1
J: TRBJ1-2
DNA: TGCGCCAGCAGCTTAGACAGGGGTAACTATGGCTACACCTTC
CDR3: CASSLDRGNYGYTF

size: NA
V: TRBV3-1/TRBV3-2
length: 16
D: NA
J: TRBJ1-2
DNA: TGTGCCAGCAGCCAAGGACGGACGCTTTGGGACTATGGCTACACCTTC
CDR3: CASSQGRTLWDYGYTF

size: NA
V: TRBV4-1
length: 14
D: NA
J: TRBJ1-4
DNA: TGCGCCAGCAGCCGCGTGGGGGTTAATGAAAAACTGTTTTTT
CDR3: CASSRVGVNEKLFF

size: NA
V: TRBV6-5
length: 14
D: NA
J: TRBJ1-4
DNA: TGTGCCAGCAGTTACGATAGGGTTAATGAAAAACTGTTTTTT
CDR3: CASSYDRVNEKLFF

size: NA
V: TRBV6-5
length: 14
D: TRBD2
J: TRBJ2-2
DNA: TGTGCCACCCTCCTGGCGGGGGACACCGGGGAGCTGTTTTTT
CDR3: CATLLAGDTGELFF

size: NA
V: TRBV7-3
length: 14
D: NA
J: TRBJ2-3
DNA: TGTGCCAGCAAGGTCAGGGGGGCGTCAGATACGCAGTATTTT
CDR3: CASKVRGASDTQYF

size: NA
V: TRBV19
length: 18
D: TRBD1
J: TRBJ2-6
DNA: TGTGCCAGTAGTCCTAGGGACAGGGGGAACTCTGGGGCCAACGTCCTGACTTTC
CDR3: CASSPRDRGNSGANVLTF

size: NA
V: TRBV5-1
length: 20
D: TRBD2
J: TRBJ2-5
DNA: TGCGCCAGCAGCTTTGGCACGGCTAGCGGGGGGCGGGTCCATCAAGAGACCCAGTACTTC
CDR3: CASSFGTASGGRVHQETQYF

size: NA
V: TRBV6-5
length: 15
D: TRBD2
J: TRBJ2-1
DNA: TGTGCCAGCAGTTGGACTAGCGGGGGGTTGAATGAGCAGTTCTTC
CDR3: CASSWTSGGLNEQFF

size: NA
V: TRBV12-3/TRBV12-4
length: 13
D: NA
J: TRBJ2-7
DNA: TGTGCCAGCAGTTTCTCTAGGGGGAACGAGCAGTACTTC
CDR3: CASSFSRGNEQYF

size: NA
V: TRBV28
length: 15
D: NA
J: TRBJ2-5
DNA: TGTGCCAGCAGTTTATTTCGGAATTCCCAAGAGACCCAGTACTTC
CDR3: CASSLFRNSQETQYF

size: NA
V: TRBV19
length: 15
D: NA
J: TRBJ1-3
DNA: TGTGCCAGTAGTATAGGAGGGGTCGTCGGAAACACCATATATTTT
CDR3: CASSIGGVVGNTIYF

size: NA
V: TRBV14
length: 14
D: NA
J: TRBJ1-1
DNA: TGTGCCAGCAGCGGTCGATTTAGTATCACTGAAGCTTTCTTT
CDR3: CASSGRFSITEAFF

size: few
V: TRBV4-1
length: 11
D: NA
J: TRBJ2-1
DNA: TGCGCCAGCAGTCGGAATTCTGGGCAGTTCTTC
CDR3: CASSRNSGQFF

size: NA
V: TRBV6-5
length: 13
D: NA
J: TRBJ2-7
DNA: TGTGCCAGCAGTCGGGGAGTGATCAACGAGCAGTACTTC
CDR3: CASSRGVINEQYF

size: NA
V: TRBV7-8
length: 13
D: TRBD1
J: TRBJ1-2
DNA: TGTGCCAGCAGCCCGGGGAGACAGGGTGGCTACACCTTC
CDR3: CASSPGRQGGYTF

size: NA
V: TRBV30
length: 11
D: NA
J: TRBJ1-2
DNA: TGTGCCTGGAGTGACAGCCATGGCTACACCTTC
CDR3: CAWSDSHGYTF

size: NA
V: TRBV7-8
length: 15
D: NA
J: TRBJ2-7
DNA: TGTGCCAGCAGCTTAGAGTACGGGCGCTCCTACGAGCAGTACTTC
CDR3: CASSLEYGRSYEQYF

size: NA
V: TRBV5-4
length: 16
D: NA
J: TRBJ1-1
DNA: TGTGCCAGCAGCTTGGCCGGGGTCCTACCGGGCACTGAAGCTTTCTTT
CDR3: CASSLAGVLPGTEAFF

size: NA
V: TRBV10-3
length: 13
D: NA
J: TRBJ2-3
DNA: TGTGCCATCAGTGAGACGCAGGTAGATACGCAGTATTTT
CDR3: CAISETQVDTQYF

size: NA
V: TRBV7-8
length: 15
D: NA
J: TRBJ2-4
DNA: TGTGCCAGCAGCTTGCGTACCGGTGAGGTGGACATTCAGTACTTC
CDR3: CASSLRTGEVDIQYF

size: NA
V: TRBV6-6
length: 15
D: TRBD2
J: TRBJ2-1
DNA: TGTGCCAGCAGTTTTCTCCTAGCGGGCCACAATGAGCAGTTCTTC
CDR3: CASSFLLAGHNEQFF

size: NA
V: TRBV3-1/TRBV3-2
length: 15
D: TRBD1
J: TRBJ1-6
DNA: TGTGCCAGCAGCCGCCGGGACAGATGGAATTCACCCCTCCACTTT
CDR3: CASSRRDRWNSPLHF

size: few
V: TRBV6-5
length: 16
D: NA
J: TRBJ2-2
DNA: TGTGCCAGCAGTTACTCTCCGGGCAGCTACACCGGGGAGCTGTTTTTT
CDR3: CASSYSPGSYTGELFF

size: NA
V: TRBV29-1
length: 12
D: NA
J: TRBJ2-7
DNA: TGCAGCGGGGGGGACAGCTCCTACGAGCAGTACTTC
CDR3: CSGGDSSYEQYF

size: NA
V: TRBV6-1
length: 17
D: TRBD1
J: TRBJ2-5
DNA: TGTGCCAGCAGTGACCGGACAGGGGGGAAAAAGAAAGAGACCCAGTACTTC
CDR3: CASSDRTGGKKKETQYF

size: NA
V: TRBV12-3/TRBV12-4
length: 12
D: NA
J: TRBJ1-2
DNA: TGTGCCAGCAGTTTGAGTGGAGGTGGCTACACCTTC
CDR3: CASSLSGGGYTF

size: NA
V: TRBV19
length: 17
D: NA
J: TRBJ1-5
DNA: TGTGCCAGTAGTATAATACCCCCCGGGGGAAGCAATCAGCCCCAGCATTTT
CDR3: CASSIIPPGGSNQPQHF

size: NA
V: TRBV28
length: 15
D: TRBD1
J: TRBJ2-1
DNA: TGTGCCAGCAGTTCGCCGGGACAGGGGAAGGGTGAGCAGTTCTTC
CDR3: CASSSPGQGKGEQFF

size: NA
V: TRBV9
length: 17
D: TRBD2
J: TRBJ2-5
DNA: TGTGCCAGCAGCGCTGGACTAGCGGGGGGGCTGGGAGAGACCCAGTACTTC
CDR3: CASSAGLAGGLGETQYF

size: once
V: TRBV7-9
length: 15
D: NA
J: TRBJ1-4
DNA: TGTGCCAGCAGTCAAAGGGGGTCAACTAATGAAAAACTGTTTTTT
CDR3: CASSQRGSTNEKLFF

size: NA
V: TRBV3-1/TRBV3-2
length: 12
D: TRBD1
J: TRBJ1-2
DNA: TGTGCCAGCAGCGGGACAGGCGATGGCTACACCTTC
CDR3: CASSGTGDGYTF

size: NA
V: TRBV28
length: 12
D: NA
J: TRBJ1-2
DNA: TGTGCCAGCAGTTTTATCCGGGATGGCTACACCTTC
CDR3: CASSFIRDGYTF

size: NA
V: TRBV6-5
length: 13
D: NA
J: TRBJ1-1
DNA: TGTGCCAGCAGCCCAGTCCCCGACTCTGAAGCTTTCTTT
CDR3: CASSPVPDSEAFF

size: NA
V: TRBV9
length: 16
D: TRBD2
J: TRBJ2-7
DNA: TGTGCCAGCAGCGGCCCCACTAGCGGGGGGGAGAACGAGCAGTACTTC
CDR3: CASSGPTSGGENEQYF

size: once
V: TRBV28
length: 19
D: NA
J: TRBJ1-5
DNA: TGTGCCAGCAGCCTCATTTTCGGAGGGCGAGAGGGAAGCAATCAGCCCCAGCATTTT
CDR3: CASSLIFGGREGSNQPQHF

size: NA
V: TRBV2
length: 16
D: NA
J: TRBJ1-4
DNA: TGTGCCAGCAGTCAGTCTGGTGGGTCTACGCGGAAAAAACTGTTTTTT
CDR3: CASSQSGGSTRKKLFF

size: NA
V: TRBV28
length: 14
D: NA
J: TRBJ2-7
DNA: TGTGCCACCTTTGAGGGGGGTGCCACCTACGAGCAGTACTTC
CDR3: CATFEGGATYEQYF

size: NA
V: TRBV5-1
length: 13
D: TRBD1
J: TRBJ1-2
DNA: TGCGCCAGCAGCAGGGACAGCACTAATGGCTACACCTTC
CDR3: CASSRDSTNGYTF

size: NA
V: TRBV27
length: 14
D: NA
J: TRBJ2-6
DNA: TGTGCCAGCAGTTTCGGCTCTGGGGCCAACGTCCTGACTTTC
CDR3: CASSFGSGANVLTF

size: few
V: TRBV9
length: 14
D: NA
J: TRBJ1-5
DNA: TGTGCCAGGTGCCAGGTGAGGGACAATCAGCCCCAGCATTTT
CDR3: CARCQVRDNQPQHF

size: NA
V: TRBV11-2
length: 15
D: NA
J: TRBJ1-1
DNA: TGTGCCAGCAGCCCCCCCCTCGGGGAGAACACTGAAGCTTTCTTT
CDR3: CASSPPLGENTEAFF

size: NA
V: TRBV4-1
length: 17
D: TRBD1
J: TRBJ2-5
DNA: TGCGCCAGCAGCCAAGTTCCCGGGACAGGGTACCAAGAGACCCAGTACTTC
CDR3: CASSQVPGTGYQETQYF

size: once
V: TRBV6-5
length: 13
D: NA
J: TRBJ2-1
DNA: TGTGCCAGCAGTCTGTATCCGGGCCGAACGCAGTTCTTC
CDR3: CASSLYPGRTQFF

size: once
V: TRBV7-9
length: 16
D: NA
J: TRBJ2-1
DNA: TGTGCCAGCAGCTTAGAGCAGGGCTTTCCCATCAATGAGCAGTTCTTC
CDR3: CASSLEQGFPINEQFF